These T cell receptor beta chains were read from a single sample in a study of cytomegalovirus exposure and HLA in healthy donors. Generated by immunoSEQ multiplex PCR, the TCRdb table keeps only in-frame clones and is missing some. This sample has about 130,000 clones, with approximately 70% found just once. Source material: PBMCs. These receptors were taken from a human donor in good health. The CDR3 runs from the conserved cysteine through the conserved F or W. A D gene is named only where the DNA matches it firmly. Clone size appears in some rows only: once, few, many, or a class for an expanded clone.

TRBV6-5,TRBD2,TRBJ2-7,NA,CASSPPSGGGEQYF,TGTGCCAGCAGTCCTCCTTCGGGAGGCGGCGAGCAGTACTTC
TRBV10-3,TRBD2,TRBJ2-5,NA,CAIRVTSSETQYF,TGTGCCATCAGAGTGACTAGCTCGGAGACCCAGTACTTC
TRBV11-2,NA,TRBJ1-1,NA,CASSLGAKNTEAFF,TGTGCCAGCAGCTTAGGGGCCAAGAACACTGAAGCTTTCTTT
TRBV28,TRBD1,TRBJ2-7,NA,CASKPGQGLYEQYF,TGTGCCAGCAAACCGGGACAGGGCCTCTACGAGCAGTACTTC
TRBV11-3,TRBD2,TRBJ2-7,once,CASSPRLAGASEQYF,TGTGCCAGCAGCCCGAGACTAGCGGGAGCTAGCGAGCAGTACTTC
TRBV28,NA,TRBJ1-1,NA,CASSTITGEAFF,TGTGCCAGCAGTACAATAACAGGGGAAGCTTTCTTT
TRBV13,TRBD2,TRBJ2-7,NA,CASSSTGWREAPYEQYF,TGTGCCAGCAGCTCAACCGGTTGGCGGGAGGCCCCCTACGAGCAGTACTTC
TRBV2,NA,TRBJ1-6,few,CASSPTRDSPLHF,TGTGCCAGCAGTCCGACCAGGGATTCACCCCTCCACTTT
TRBV20-1,TRBD2,TRBJ2-3,NA,CSARATGGF,TGCAGTGCTAGGGCCACGGGGGGTTTT
TRBV5-4,NA,TRBJ2-5,few,CASNVGTSQETQYF,TGTGCCAGCAACGTCGGGACAAGTCAGGAGACCCAGTACTTC
TRBV7-6,TRBD2,TRBJ2-5,NA,CASSARGGRQETQYF,TGTGCCAGCAGCGCCCGGGGCGGGAGGCAAGAGACCCAGTACTTC
TRBV5-1,TRBD2,TRBJ2-5,once,CASSRVAGDQETQYF,TGCGCCAGCAGTCGTGTAGCGGGGGACCAAGAGACCCAGTACTTC
TRBV4-1,NA,TRBJ1-3,NA,CASSQREGSYGNTIYF,TGCGCCAGCAGCCAGAGGGAGGGTTCCTATGGAAACACCATATATTTT
TRBV9,NA,TRBJ2-5,NA,CASSADRSEETQYF,TGTGCCAGCAGCGCGGACAGATCAGAGGAGACCCAGTACTTC
TRBV19,NA,TRBJ2-7,NA,CPAGQSYEQYF,TGTCCGGCTGGGCAGTCCTACGAGCAGTACTTC